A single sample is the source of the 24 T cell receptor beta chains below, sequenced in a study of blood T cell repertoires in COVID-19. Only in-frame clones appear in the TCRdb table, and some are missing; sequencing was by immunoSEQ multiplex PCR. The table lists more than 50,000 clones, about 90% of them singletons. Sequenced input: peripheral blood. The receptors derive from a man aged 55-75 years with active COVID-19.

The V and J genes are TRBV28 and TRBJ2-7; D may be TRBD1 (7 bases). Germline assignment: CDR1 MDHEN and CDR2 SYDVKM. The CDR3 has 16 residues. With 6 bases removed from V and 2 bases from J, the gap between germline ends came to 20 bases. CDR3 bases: TGTGCCAGCAGCTCTACACGCCAGGGGGGCACCTACGAGCAGTACTTC. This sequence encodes CASSSTRQGGTYEQYF.

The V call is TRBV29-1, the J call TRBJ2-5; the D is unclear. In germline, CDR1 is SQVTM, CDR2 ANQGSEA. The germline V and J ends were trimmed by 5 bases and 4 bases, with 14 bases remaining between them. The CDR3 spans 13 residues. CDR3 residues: CSVNFGVGETQYF. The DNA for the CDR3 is TGCAGCGTTAATTTCGGAGTTGGAGAGACCCAGTACTTC.

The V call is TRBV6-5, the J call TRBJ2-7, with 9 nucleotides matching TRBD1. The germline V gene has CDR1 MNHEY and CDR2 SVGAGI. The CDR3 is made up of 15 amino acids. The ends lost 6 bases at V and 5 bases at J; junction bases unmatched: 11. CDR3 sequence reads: CASRMSGTGSHEQYF. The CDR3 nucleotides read TGTGCCAGCAGAATGTCCGGGACAGGGAGTCACGAGCAGTACTTC.

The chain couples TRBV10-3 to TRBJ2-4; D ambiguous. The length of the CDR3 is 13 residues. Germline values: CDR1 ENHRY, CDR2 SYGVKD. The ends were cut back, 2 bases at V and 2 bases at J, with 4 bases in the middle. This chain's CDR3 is CAISERSKNIQYF. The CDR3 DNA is TGTGCCATCAGTGAGCGGTCCAAAAACATTCAGTACTTC.

CDR3 loop: CASSQGAGSYNEQFF. Here the CDR3 DNA reads TGTGCCAGCAGCCAAGGAGCGGGCAGCTACAATGAGCAGTTCTTC. The rearrangement links TRBV3-1 (or the pseudogene TRBV3-2) to TRBJ2-1; D may be TRBD2 (6 bases). CDR3 length: 15 residues. Trimming removed 1 base from V and 3 bases from J, with 10 bases in between. CDR1 and CDR2 (germline): LGHDT, YNNKEL (reference sequence).

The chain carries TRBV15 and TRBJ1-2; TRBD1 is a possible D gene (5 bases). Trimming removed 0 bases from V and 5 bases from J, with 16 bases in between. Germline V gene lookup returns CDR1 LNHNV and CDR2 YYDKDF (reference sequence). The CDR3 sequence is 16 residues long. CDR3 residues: CATSREGEAPRYGYTF. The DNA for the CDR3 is TGTGCCACCAGCAGAGAGGGGGAGGCTCCCAGGTATGGCTACACCTTC. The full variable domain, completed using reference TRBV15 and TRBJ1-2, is DAMVIQNPRYQVTQFGKPVTLSCSQTLNHNVMYWYQQKSSQAPKLLFHYYDKDFNNEADTPDNFQSRRPNTSFCFLDIRSPGLGDTAMYLCATSREGEAPRYGYTFGSGTRLTVV.

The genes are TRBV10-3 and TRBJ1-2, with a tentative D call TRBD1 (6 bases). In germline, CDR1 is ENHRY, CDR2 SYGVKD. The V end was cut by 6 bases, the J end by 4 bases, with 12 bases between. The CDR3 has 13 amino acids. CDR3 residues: CAISSDRSYGYTF. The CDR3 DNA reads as TGTGCCATCAGCTCGGACAGAAGCTATGGCTACACCTTC.

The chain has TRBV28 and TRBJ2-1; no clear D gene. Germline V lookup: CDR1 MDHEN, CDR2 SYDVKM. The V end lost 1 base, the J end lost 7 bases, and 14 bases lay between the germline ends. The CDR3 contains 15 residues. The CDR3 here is CASSLSAELRNEQFF. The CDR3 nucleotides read TGTGCCAGCAGTTTATCGGCAGAGCTCAGGAATGAGCAGTTCTTC.

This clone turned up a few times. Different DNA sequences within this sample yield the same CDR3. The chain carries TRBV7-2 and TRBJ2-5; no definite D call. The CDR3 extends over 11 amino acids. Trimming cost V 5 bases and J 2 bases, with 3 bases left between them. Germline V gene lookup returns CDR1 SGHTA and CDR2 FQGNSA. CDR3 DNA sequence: TGTGCCAGCAGCCTGCAAGAGACCCAGTACTTC. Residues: CASSLQETQYF.

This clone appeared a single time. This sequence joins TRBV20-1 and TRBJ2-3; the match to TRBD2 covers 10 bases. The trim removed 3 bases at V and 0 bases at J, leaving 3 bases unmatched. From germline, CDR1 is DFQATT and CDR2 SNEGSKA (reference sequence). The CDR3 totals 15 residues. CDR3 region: CSASNSGRSTDTQYF. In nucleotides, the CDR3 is TGCAGTGCTAGTAATAGCGGGAGGAGCACAGATACGCAGTATTTT.

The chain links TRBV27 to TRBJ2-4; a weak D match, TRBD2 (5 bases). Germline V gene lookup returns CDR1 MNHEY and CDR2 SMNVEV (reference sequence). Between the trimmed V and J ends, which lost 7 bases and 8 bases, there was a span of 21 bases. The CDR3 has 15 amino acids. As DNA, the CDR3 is TGTGCCAGCATGGCGACTAACAATTTCGTAGACATTCAGTACTTC. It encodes CASMATNNFVDIQYF.

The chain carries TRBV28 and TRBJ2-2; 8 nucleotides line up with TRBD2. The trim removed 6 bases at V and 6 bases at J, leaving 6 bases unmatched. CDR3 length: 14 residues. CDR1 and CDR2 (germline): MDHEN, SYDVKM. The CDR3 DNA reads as TGTGCCAGCAGACCGACTAGCGTGGCCGGGGAGCTGTTTTTT. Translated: CASRPTSVAGELFF.

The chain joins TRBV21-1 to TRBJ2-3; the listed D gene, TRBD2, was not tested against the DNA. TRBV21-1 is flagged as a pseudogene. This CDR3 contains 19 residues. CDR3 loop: CASSKVGTSGGPSTDTQYF. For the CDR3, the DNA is TGTGCCAGCAGCAAAGTCGGGACTAGCGGGGGGCCTAGCACAGATACGCAGTATTTT.

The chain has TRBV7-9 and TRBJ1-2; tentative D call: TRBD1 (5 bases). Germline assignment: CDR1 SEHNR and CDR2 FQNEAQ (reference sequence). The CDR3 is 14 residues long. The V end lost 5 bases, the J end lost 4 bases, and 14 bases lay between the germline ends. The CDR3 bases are TGTGCCAGCAGCCCAGCGTGGGGCCCCTATGGCTACACCTTC. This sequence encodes CASSPAWGPYGYTF.

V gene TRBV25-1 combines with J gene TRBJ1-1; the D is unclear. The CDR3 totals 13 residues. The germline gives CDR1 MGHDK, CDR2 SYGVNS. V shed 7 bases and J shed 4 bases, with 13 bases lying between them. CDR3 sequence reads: CASTPGGPTEAFF. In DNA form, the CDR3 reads TGTGCCAGCACCCCCGGAGGGCCCACTGAAGCTTTCTTT.

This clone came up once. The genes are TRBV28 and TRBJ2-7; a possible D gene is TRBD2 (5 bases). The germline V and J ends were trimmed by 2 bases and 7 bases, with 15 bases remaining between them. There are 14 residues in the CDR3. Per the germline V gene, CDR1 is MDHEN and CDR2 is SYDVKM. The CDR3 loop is CASSLPGREGEQYF. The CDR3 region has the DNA TGTGCCAGCAGTTTACCGGGAAGGGAAGGAGAGCAGTACTTC.

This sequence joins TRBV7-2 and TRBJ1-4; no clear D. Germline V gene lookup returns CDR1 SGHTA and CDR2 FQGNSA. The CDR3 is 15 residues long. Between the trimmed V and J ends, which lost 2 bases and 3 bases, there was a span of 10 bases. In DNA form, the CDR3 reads TGTGCCAGCAGCTTAAGTTTCGGTCCTAATGAAAAACTGTTTTTT. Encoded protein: CASSLSFGPNEKLFF.

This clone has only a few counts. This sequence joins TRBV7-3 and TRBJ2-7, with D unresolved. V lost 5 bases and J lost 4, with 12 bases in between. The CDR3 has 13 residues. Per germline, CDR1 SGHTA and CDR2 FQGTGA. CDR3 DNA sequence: TGTGCCAGCAGCGTTAATGCAGGATACGAGCAGTACTTC. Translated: CASSVNAGYEQYF.

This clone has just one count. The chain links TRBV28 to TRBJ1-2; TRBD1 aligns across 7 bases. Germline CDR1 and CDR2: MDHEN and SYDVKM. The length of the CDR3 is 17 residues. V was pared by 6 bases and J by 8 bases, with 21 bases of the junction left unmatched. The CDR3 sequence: CASSDRDSTVGAWGYTF. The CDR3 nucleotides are TGTGCCAGCAGCGACAGGGATTCTACAGTTGGGGCGTGGGGCTACACCTTC.

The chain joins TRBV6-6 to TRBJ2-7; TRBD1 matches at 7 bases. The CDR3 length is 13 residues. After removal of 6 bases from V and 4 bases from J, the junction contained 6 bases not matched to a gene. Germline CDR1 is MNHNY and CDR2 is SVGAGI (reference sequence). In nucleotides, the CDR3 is TGTGCCAGCAGGACAGGGTCGTGGTACGAGCAGTACTTC. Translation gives CASRTGSWYEQYF.

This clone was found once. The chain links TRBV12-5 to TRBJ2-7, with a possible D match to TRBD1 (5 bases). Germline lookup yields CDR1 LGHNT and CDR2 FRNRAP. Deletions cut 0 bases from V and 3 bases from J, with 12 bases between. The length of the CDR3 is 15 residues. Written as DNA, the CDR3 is TGTGCTAGTGGTTTGGTAGAGAGCAGGGACTACGAGCAGTACTTC. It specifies CASGLVESRDYEQYF.

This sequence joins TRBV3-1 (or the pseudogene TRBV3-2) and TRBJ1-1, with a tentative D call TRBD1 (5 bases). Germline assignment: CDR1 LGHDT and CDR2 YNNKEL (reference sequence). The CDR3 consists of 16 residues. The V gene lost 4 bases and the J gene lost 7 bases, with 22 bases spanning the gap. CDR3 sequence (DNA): TGTGCCAGCAGCCCAGTCCGGAGACAGAAAACCAATGAAGCTTTCTTT. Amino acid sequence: CASSPVRRQKTNEAFF.

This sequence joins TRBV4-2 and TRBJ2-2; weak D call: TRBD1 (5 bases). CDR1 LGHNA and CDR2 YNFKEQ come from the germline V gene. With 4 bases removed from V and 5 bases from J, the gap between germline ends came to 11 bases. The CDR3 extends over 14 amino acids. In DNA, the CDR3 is TGTGCCAGCAGCCGCCCGACAGAAACCGGGGAGCTGTTTTTT. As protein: CASSRPTETGELFF.

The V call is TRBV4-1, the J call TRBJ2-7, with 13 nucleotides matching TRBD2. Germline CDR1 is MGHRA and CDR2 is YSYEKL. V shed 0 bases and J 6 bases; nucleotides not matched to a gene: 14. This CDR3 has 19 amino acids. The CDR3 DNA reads TGCGCCAGCAGCCAAGATTGGGGACTAGCGGGAAGCTATGTCTCCGAGCAGTACTTC. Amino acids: CASSQDWGLAGSYVSEQYF.